This T cell receptor beta chain was observed in a study of technical replicates of blood from several donors. V shed 3 bases and J 2 bases; nucleotides not matched to a gene: 7. The CDR3 extends over 16 amino acids. Germline V CDR1 and CDR2: SGDLS, YYNGEE. Assay used: immunoSEQ multiplex PCR; TCRdb lists only in-frame clones, some missing. This sample has 70,000 or so clones, with 95% to 98% found just once. This clone was observed a handful of times. Sequenced sample: T cells isolated from PBMCs. The receptor was isolated from a human donor in good health. This chain connects TRBV9 to TRBJ1-4; 7 bases fit TRBD1. CDR3 DNA sequence: TGTGCCAGCAGCGCCAGGGGGAAGGGGACTAATGAAAAACTGTTTTTT. It is translated as CASSARGKGTNEKLFF.